The rows below give T cell receptor beta chains drawn from one sample of a study of control samples from healthy donors and cancer patients. The assay was immunoSEQ multiplex PCR, and TCRdb's table has in-frame clones only and misses some. The sample shows under 70,000 clones, nearly 90% of them seen only once. Input material: blood. The receptor source for this set is a man aged 50-60 years in good health. The CDR3 runs from the conserved cysteine through the conserved F or W. A D gene is named only where the DNA matches it firmly. Size is omitted from some rows. Given values are once, few, many or a class for expanded clones.

TRBD1 | - | TRBJ2-1 | TRBV24-1 | CATSDSLGSGQGYNEQFF | TGTGCCACCAGTGATTCACTCGGGAGCGGACAGGGCTACAATGAGCAGTTCTTC
- | once | TRBJ2-5 | TRBV9 | CASSPAGQYIPGLQETQYF | TGTGCCAGCAGCCCGGCGGGACAGTATATACCCGGACTACAAGAGACCCAGTACTTC
- | - | TRBJ2-1 | TRBV12-3/TRBV12-4 | CASSLPTGEQFF | TGTGCCAGCAGTTTACCGACGGGGGAGCAGTTCTTC
- | - | TRBJ2-1 | TRBV24-1 | CATSQDTHEQFF | TGTGCCACCAGTCAGGACACCCATGAGCAGTTCTTC
TRBD2 | - | TRBJ2-7 | TRBV5-1 | CASRTSGISYEQYF | TGCGCCAGCAGGACTAGCGGCATCTCCTACGAGCAGTACTTC
- | - | TRBJ2-3 | TRBV28 | CASSLGDTQYF | TGTGCCAGCAGTTTAGGAGATACGCAGTATTTT
TRBD2 | - | TRBJ2-7 | TRBV28 | CASGSLAGGLSYEQYF | TGTGCCAGCGGGTCGTTAGCGGGAGGGCTGTCCTACGAGCAGTACTTC
- | once | TRBJ1-5 | TRBV6-5 | CASSYESNQPQHF | TGTGCCAGCAGTTATGAGAGCAATCAGCCCCAGCATTTT
- | - | TRBJ2-2 | TRBV4-1 | CASSQAVDLATGELFF | TGCGCCAGCAGCCAAGCGGTGGACTTAGCAACCGGGGAGCTGTTTTTT
- | few | TRBJ1-1 | TRBV19 | CASSIPPLGTRRTEAFF | TGTGCCAGTAGTATTCCCCCCCTCGGGACACGACGGACTGAAGCTTTCTTT
- | once | TRBJ1-2 | TRBV7-9 | CASSLGDGGNYGYTF | TGTGCCAGCAGCTTAGGGGACGGAGGTAACTATGGCTACACCTTC
- | - | TRBJ2-7 | TRBV21-1 | CASSPQQYF | TGTGCCAGCAGCCCGCAGCAGTACTTC
- | once | TRBJ1-2 | TRBV28 | CASSLYPSYTF | TGTGCCAGCAGTTTATACCCGAGCTACACCTTC
- | - | TRBJ2-3 | TRBV5-4 | CASSFSTDTQYF | TGTGCCAGCAGCTTTTCTACAGATACGCAGTATTTT
- | - | TRBJ2-1 | TRBV6-1 | CASSEALWAGTVGEQFF | TGTGCCAGCAGTGAAGCGCTCTGGGCAGGGACCGTAGGTGAGCAGTTCTTC
- | - | TRBJ2-7 | TRBV12-3/TRBV12-4 | CASRRQGYVEQYF | TGTGCCAGCAGACGGCAGGGTTACGTCGAGCAGTACTTC